A single sample gave rise to the 19 T cell receptor beta chains below, sequenced in a study of early T cells in non-severe SARS-CoV-2 infection. TCRdb independently ran MiXCR on the 5' RACE reads; one entry per CDR3 protein. The sample records tens of thousands of distinct CDR3 sequences, 15% to 20% being singletons. Sequencing was performed on whole blood, taken at baseline. The source of these receptors is an adult who was a healthcare worker with PCR-confirmed SARS-CoV-2 infection or an uninfected control (not recorded which).

This clonotype was observed a few times. The rearrangement joins TRBV20-1 to TRBJ2-7; 9 bases line up with TRBD1. Germline loops: CDR1 DFQATT, CDR2 SNEGSKA (reference sequence). Trimming removed 3 bases from V and 6 bases from J; junction bases left unmatched: 9. This CDR3 region has 14 residues. The CDR3 sequence: CSARRPGTGSEQYF. In DNA form, the CDR3 reads TGCAGTGCTAGGCGTCCCGGGACAGGGTCCGAGCAGTACTTC.

The genes are TRBV5-5 and TRBJ2-7; 12 bases align to TRBD1. The CDR3 loop spans 14 amino acids. The V segment lost 4 bases and the J segment 6 bases; nucleotides outside the gene matches: 5. Per the germline V gene, CDR1 is SGHKS and CDR2 is YYEKEE (reference sequence). The chain's CDR3 is CASSQGTGGGEQYF. CDR3 in DNA: TGTGCCAGCAGCCAGGGGACAGGGGGCGGCGAGCAGTACTTC.

The V gene is TRBV4-1, the J gene TRBJ2-7; the match to TRBD2 covers 9 bases. The germline gives CDR1 MGHRA, CDR2 YSYEKL. V was pared by 4 bases and J by 0 bases, with 4 bases of the junction left unmatched. This CDR3 contains 15 residues. Written as DNA, the CDR3 is TGCGCCAGCAGCCGTCCTAGCGGGACCTCCTACGAGCAGTACTTC. The encoded protein is CASSRPSGTSYEQYF.

V and J are TRBV9 and TRBJ2-2; 11 bases match TRBD2. The V gene end was trimmed by 3 bases and the J gene end by 3 bases; junction bases not matched to a gene: 1. The length of the CDR3 is 15 residues. Germline V CDR1 and CDR2: SGDLS, YYNGEE. The DNA of the CDR3 is TGTGCCAGCAGCGGTAGCGGGAGGGACACCGGGGAGCTGTTTTTT. It is translated as CASSGSGRDTGELFF.

The chain links TRBV29-1 to TRBJ2-1; tentatively, D is TRBD2 (5 bases). Trimming left V 4 bases short and J 9 bases short, with 19 bases between. Germline loops: CDR1 SQVTM, CDR2 ANQGSEA. The CDR3 length is 14 residues. This CDR3 is CSVGRKLGPVEQFF. CDR3 in DNA: TGCAGCGTTGGACGCAAACTAGGTCCGGTTGAGCAGTTCTTC.

The genes are TRBV7-9 and TRBJ2-5, with TRBD2 matching 7 bases. Germline loops: CDR1 SEHNR, CDR2 FQNEAQ (reference sequence). The CDR3 has 17 amino acids. V lost 4 bases to trimming and J lost 5 bases; unmatched junction nucleotides: 16. CDR3 bases: TGTGCCAGCAGCTCCCAGCGGGGCCTGCTGTTGATCGAGACCCAGTACTTC. Translating gives CASSSQRGLLLIETQYF.

The rearrangement links TRBV7-7 to TRBJ2-3; 11 bases are a match to TRBD2. This CDR3 comprises 15 residues. Germline V gene sequence: CDR1 SSHAT, CDR2 FNYEAQ (reference sequence). The V gene end was trimmed by 7 bases and the J gene end by 5 bases; junction bases not matched to a gene: 8. DNA of the CDR3: TGTGCCAGCACCCCGACTAGCGGGATGGGAGATACGCAGTATTTT. Amino acids: CASTPTSGMGDTQYF.

This sequence joins TRBV6-6 and TRBJ2-1; maybe TRBD2 (6 bases). The CDR3 covers 13 residues. The germline V and J ends were trimmed by 4 bases and 8 bases, with 12 bases remaining between them. Germline loops: CDR1 MNHNY, CDR2 SVGAGI (reference sequence). CDR3: CASSSTSFDEQFF. CDR3 nucleotide sequence: TGTGCCAGCAGTTCGACTAGTTTCGATGAGCAGTTCTTC.

The rearrangement links TRBV5-8 to TRBJ2-7, with a possible D match to TRBD2 (5 bases). Deletions cut 3 bases from V and 6 bases from J, with 13 bases between. The CDR3 totals 13 residues. Germline V lookup: CDR1 SGHTS, CDR2 YDEGEE. CDR3 protein: CASSYPGRGEQYF. CDR3 nucleotides: TGTGCCAGCAGCTATCCTGGACGGGGCGAGCAGTACTTC.

This clonotype was picked up a small number of times. This chain joins TRBV15 and TRBJ2-7, with 8 positions matching TRBD1. CDR1 LNHNV and CDR2 YYDKDF come from the germline V gene (reference sequence). The CDR3 has 15 residues. V shed 0 bases, J shed 2 bases, and the junction held 3 bases outside the gene matches. Written as DNA, the CDR3 is TGTGCCACCAGCAGAGAAGGGACAGGTACCTACGAGCAGTACTTC. It translates to CATSREGTGTYEQYF.

The chain joins TRBV6-2 or TRBV6-3 to TRBJ2-3; no clear D gene. Germline CDR1 and CDR2: MNHEY and SVGEGT. The CDR3 has 14 amino acids. Trimming took off 3 bases at V and 7 bases at J, with 14 bases between the two ends. In nucleotides, the CDR3 is TGTGCCAGCAGTTATCGAGGCGGACCCTATACGCAGTATTTT. Its translation: CASSYRGGPYTQYF.

This chain links TRBV20-1 with TRBJ1-1, with D possibly being TRBD1 (6 bases). CDR1 and CDR2 (germline): DFQATT, SNEGSKA (reference sequence). The CDR3 spans 14 residues. V dropped 6 bases and J dropped 4 bases, with 18 bases sitting between them. CDR3 residues: CSALSGGARTEAFF. DNA of the CDR3: TGCAGTGCCCTCAGCGGGGGGGCGCGCACTGAAGCTTTCTTT.

In its sample, this clonotype was seen a few times. V usage is TRBV27 and J usage is TRBJ2-7, with 8 bases fitting TRBD1. The J segment lost 4 bases and the V segment lost 3 bases, leaving 8 bases of the junction unmatched. The CDR3 runs 15 residues. Germline CDR1 and CDR2: MNHEY and SMNVEV (reference sequence). The CDR3 reads CASSLVTGGLYEQYF. CDR3 sequence (DNA): TGTGCCAGCAGTTTGGTAACAGGGGGTTTATACGAGCAGTACTTC.

The chain joins TRBV12-3 or TRBV12-4 to TRBJ1-1; the D gene is possibly TRBD1 (6 bases). Deletions cut 6 bases from V and 11 bases from J, with 25 bases between. CDR3 length equals 15 residues. CDR3 region: CASRSGGTLMSEAFF. DNA for the CDR3: TGTGCCAGCAGGTCCGGGGGCACCCTCATGTCGGAGGCTTTCTTT.

CDR3 nucleotide sequence: TGTGCCAGCAGTCACCACAGGGGGCTCGAGCAGTACTTC. Protein: CASSHHRGLEQYF. This chain links TRBV28 with TRBJ2-7; 9 nucleotides line up with TRBD1. The CDR3 contains 13 residues. With V trimmed by 5 bases and J by 6 bases, 5 bases remained unmatched. CDR1 and CDR2 (germline): MDHEN, SYDVKM.

This clonotype was detected only a few times. The chain combines TRBV10-2 with TRBJ2-1; D unclear. Trimming took 4 bases from V and 6 from J, leaving 16 bases between them. This CDR3 is built from 15 residues. The germline gives CDR1 WSHSY, CDR2 SAAADI. The CDR3 coding sequence is TGCGCCAGCAGTGTACGACAAACACCTCTCAATGAGCAGTTCTTC. Amino acids: CASSVRQTPLNEQFF.

This chain's CDR3 is CSVEGGSDTQYF. The CDR3 DNA sequence: TGCAGCGTGGAGGGAGGGTCCGATACGCAGTATTTT. The J gene is TRBJ2-3, the V gene TRBV29-1; 7 bases are a match to TRBD2. This CDR3 spans 12 amino acids. The ends lost 6 bases at V and 6 bases at J; junction bases unmatched: 6. From germline, CDR1 is SQVTM and CDR2 ANQGSEA.

V is TRBV11-2 and J is TRBJ2-2; possibly TRBD1 for D (5 bases). CDR3 length equals 14 residues. The germline gives CDR1 SGHAT, CDR2 FQNNGV. V was cut by 2 bases and J by 3 bases, with 7 bases left in between. CDR3 DNA: TGTGCCAGCAGCTTAATAGGGGACACCGGGGAGCTGTTTTTT. Translated: CASSLIGDTGELFF.

The genes are TRBV28 and TRBJ2-7; weak D call: TRBD1 (5 bases). The CDR3 is 13 residues long. Germline values: CDR1 MDHEN, CDR2 SYDVKM. Trimming removed 3 bases from V and 3 bases from J, with 9 bases in between. The CDR3 DNA follows: TGTGCCAGCAGTTTGGGGCAGCGCTACGAGCAGTACTTC. Protein product: CASSLGQRYEQYF.